Listed below are T cell receptor beta chains from one sample, sequenced in a study of cytomegalovirus exposure and HLA in healthy donors. Some clones are missing from TCRdb's copy, which holds only in-frame ones; the method was immunoSEQ multiplex PCR. The data show almost 75,000 clones, with roughly 80% seen just once and less than 3% held by the top ten. Sequencing was carried out using PBMCs. These receptors were taken from a man under 40 in good health and CMV-seronegative. The CDR3 runs from the conserved cysteine through the conserved F or W. The D gene is left open where the match is weak. Clone size is shown for a subset of rows, as once, few, many or a class of expanded clone.

size	length	V	D	J	CDR3	DNA
NA	18	TRBV7-6	TRBD2	TRBJ2-1	CASSSPGGGLAGSGEQFF	TGTGCCAGCAGCTCTCCCGGGGGCGGCCTAGCGGGGTCGGGGGAGCAGTTCTTC
NA	14	TRBV7-3	TRBD1	TRBJ2-5	CASSLTGGLETQYF	TGTGCCAGCAGCTTGACAGGGGGCCTGGAGACCCAGTACTTC
few	14	TRBV2	NA	TRBJ1-2	CASRDSLGGYGYTF	TGTGCCAGCAGAGACTCTTTGGGGGGGTATGGCTACACCTTC
NA	17	TRBV27	TRBD1	TRBJ2-3	CASSHADRAPGTDTQYF	TGTGCCAGCAGTCACGCGGACAGGGCCCCGGGCACAGATACGCAGTATTTT
NA	14	TRBV7-8	TRBD2	TRBJ2-1	CASSLGGYGNEQFF	TGTGCCAGCAGCTTGGGGGGGTATGGCAATGAGCAGTTCTTC
NA	11	TRBV6-6	NA	TRBJ2-1	CASSPGTLWFF	TGTGCCAGCAGCCCCGGGACACTGTGGTTCTTC
NA	13	TRBV11-2	NA	TRBJ1-2	CASSLGLRYGYTF	TGTGCCAGCAGCTTAGGACTCCGCTATGGCTACACCTTC
NA	15	TRBV7-6	TRBD2	TRBJ2-5	CASLLGTSGTETQYF	TGTGCCAGTCTGCTCGGGACTAGCGGGACAGAGACCCAGTACTTC
few	14	TRBV7-8	NA	TRBJ2-7	CASSLVGRGGEQYF	TGTGCCAGCAGCTTAGTGGGCAGGGGCGGCGAGCAGTACTTC
NA	12	TRBV6-1	TRBD1	TRBJ1-1	CASSWLRTGTFF	TGTGCCAGCAGCTGGCTTCGGACAGGAACTTTCTTT
few	12	TRBV30	NA	TRBJ1-2	CAWKQANYGYTF	TGTGCCTGGAAACAGGCTAACTATGGCTACACCTTC
NA	15	TRBV7-3	TRBD1	TRBJ1-2	CASSLTGTGEGGYTF	TGTGCCAGCAGCTTAACGGGGACAGGGGAGGGTGGCTACACCTTC
few	15	TRBV7-2	TRBD1	TRBJ1-4	CASSVRTGHEEKLFF	TGTGCCAGCAGCGTGAGGACAGGGCACGAGGAAAAACTGTTTTTT
NA	13	TRBV7-7	NA	TRBJ2-5	CASSPELGETQYF	TGTGCTAGCAGCCCCGAGCTGGGCGAGACCCAGTACTTC
NA	15	TRBV6-1	NA	TRBJ1-5	CATNRGRTSNQPQHF	TGTGCCACCAATAGGGGTAGAACTAGCAATCAGCCCCAGCATTTT
NA	13	TRBV5-1	TRBD1	TRBJ2-3	CASGGQGSDTQYF	TGCGCCAGCGGAGGACAGGGCTCAGATACGCAGTATTTT
NA	18	TRBV11-3	TRBD2	TRBJ2-3	CASSSSWVAGTSTDTQYF	TGTGCCAGCAGCTCAAGTTGGGTAGCGGGAACTAGCACAGATACGCAGTATTTT
NA	13	TRBV6-1	NA	TRBJ1-3	CASVRGSGNTIYF	TGTGCCAGCGTCCGAGGCTCTGGAAACACCATATATTTT
NA	20	TRBV7-3	TRBD1	TRBJ1-2	CASSPRTDRLYISSNYGYTF	TGTGCCAGCAGCCCTCGCACGGACAGGCTTTACATCAGCTCTAACTATGGCTACACCTTC
NA	13	TRBV19	NA	TRBJ1-2	CASSMVVNYGYTF	TGTGCCAGTAGTATGGTAGTGAACTATGGCTACACCTTC
NA	19	TRBV19	TRBD2	TRBJ2-5	CASSISLGRGSGDEETQYF	TGTGCCAGTAGTATTTCTTTGGGAAGGGGTAGCGGGGACGAAGAGACCCAGTACTTC
NA	13	TRBV30	NA	TRBJ1-5	CAWSVGEGQPQHF	TGTGCCTGGAGTGTGGGGGAGGGACAGCCCCAGCATTTT
NA	15	TRBV10-3	TRBD1	TRBJ2-1	CAISEGGQGYNEQFF	TGTGCCATCAGTGAAGGGGGACAGGGGTACAATGAGCAGTTCTTC
NA	15	TRBV2	NA	TRBJ2-5	CASSEQGFGPETQYF	TGTGCCAGCAGTGAACAGGGCTTTGGTCCAGAGACCCAGTACTTC
NA	14	TRBV7-8	NA	TRBJ1-5	CASSLGGGNQPQHF	TGTGCCAGCAGCTTGGGCGGGGGGAATCAGCCCCAGCATTTT
NA	17	TRBV29-1	NA	TRBJ1-1	CSVEGSTSQRKDTEAFF	TGCAGCGTTGAAGGTAGTACTTCCCAGAGGAAGGACACTGAAGCTTTCTTT
NA	13	TRBV19	TRBD1	TRBJ1-4	CASSRDSDEKLFF	TGTGCCAGTAGTAGGGACAGTGATGAAAAACTGTTTTTT
NA	14	TRBV30	NA	TRBJ1-1	CAWTPISGATEAFF	TGTGCCTGGACACCCATCTCAGGGGCCACTGAAGCTTTCTTT
once	16	TRBV2	NA	TRBJ2-1	CASSGSSRGLYNEQFF	TGTGCCAGCAGCGGGTCCTCCCGGGGTCTCTACAATGAGCAGTTCTTC
NA	19	TRBV7-2	NA	TRBJ1-4	CASSLLTFTGGGEYEKLFF	TGTGCCAGCAGCTTATTAACGTTTACCGGGGGAGGGGAATATGAAAAACTGTTTTTT
NA	13	TRBV30	NA	TRBJ2-1	CAWSGDSYNEQFF	TGTGCCTGGAGTGGAGACAGCTACAATGAGCAGTTCTTC
NA	19	TRBV18	TRBD1	TRBJ1-4	CASSPRGTGPFGGNEKLFF	TGTGCCAGCTCACCACGAGGGACAGGACCTTTTGGTGGGAATGAAAAACTGTTTTTT
NA	11	TRBV20-1	NA	TRBJ2-1	CSARRDNEQFF	TGCAGTGCTAGGAGAGACAATGAGCAGTTCTTC
NA	19	TRBV28	NA	TRBJ1-1	CASSLYPSAGARLNTEAFF	TGTGCCAGCAGTTTATATCCCAGCGCGGGGGCGAGGCTGAACACTGAAGCTTTCTTT
NA	14	TRBV4-3	NA	TRBJ2-2	CASSPAGNTGELFF	TGCGCCAGCAGCCCCGCCGGGAACACCGGGGAGCTGTTTTTT
NA	15	TRBV12-5	TRBD2	TRBJ2-2	CASIQGAGVVGELFF	TGTGCTAGTATACAGGGAGCGGGAGTCGTCGGGGAGCTGTTTTTT
NA	17	TRBV28	TRBD1	TRBJ2-7	CASSRMGYRGRGYEQYF	TGTGCCAGCAGCCGGATGGGCTACAGGGGGCGAGGTTACGAGCAGTACTTC
NA	14	TRBV7-9	NA	TRBJ1-2	CAGGTPFPNYGYTF	TGTGCCGGTGGGACTCCCTTTCCGAACTATGGCTACACCTTC
NA	15	TRBV2	TRBD2	TRBJ2-5	CASSWVAGGEETQYF	TGTGCCAGCAGTTGGGTTGCGGGGGGGGAAGAGACCCAGTACTTC
NA	13	TRBV5-6	TRBD1	TRBJ1-2	CASSAGQGDGYTF	TGTGCCAGCAGCGCAGGACAGGGGGATGGCTACACCTTC